This T cell receptor beta chain was retrieved from a study of T-cell reconstitution after alpha-beta-depleted transplantation in children. Looked up from germline, CDR1 is SGHDT and CDR2 is YYEEEE. The V gene end was trimmed by 2 bases and the J gene end by 3 bases; junction bases not matched to a gene: 4. This CDR3 spans 14 amino acids. It was with unique molecular identifiers that the TCRbeta library was prepared. TCRdb independently ran MiXCR on the PCR reads; one entry per CDR3 protein. The sample carries approximately 17,000 distinct CDR3 sequences, about 7.7% recorded once. This material consisted of PBMCs, mostly from graft donor cells, taken 60 days after TCRalphabeta/CD19-depleted stem cell transplant. This chain links TRBV5-6 with TRBJ2-7; 8 positions agree with TRBD1. The clonotype originates from a boy in the first two years of life who had a stem cell transplant for Wiskott-Aldrich syndrome, so the T cells may come from the graft donor. The CDR3 is CASSFTTGGYEQYF. The DNA for the CDR3 is TGTGCCAGCAGCTTCACCACAGGGGGCTACGAGCAGTACTTC.